The 24 T cell receptor beta chains below all came from one sample that was sequenced in a study of T cell responses to AZD1222 COVID-19 vaccine. Measured with immunoSEQ multiplex PCR; TCRdb has only the in-frame clones, and not every one. The sample lists 130,000 to 150,000 clones, roughly 89% occurring once. The input for sequencing was peripheral blood, taken on day 0 of AZD1222 vaccination. The receptors derive from an adult in good health.

This chain connects TRBV6-5 to TRBJ1-1, with D maybe TRBD1 (5 bases). The germline V and J ends were trimmed by 5 bases and 5 bases, with 15 bases remaining between them. CDR3 size: 14 residues. Germline V gene lookup returns CDR1 MNHEY and CDR2 SVGAGI. The CDR3 spells CASSLQGQLTEAFF. The CDR3 region has the DNA TGTGCCAGCAGTCTCCAGGGTCAGTTAACTGAAGCTTTCTTT.

The chain employs TRBV5-4 and TRBJ2-2, with 10 bases aligning to TRBD2. The V gene's germline CDR1 is SGHNT and CDR2 YYREEE (reference sequence). With 3 bases clipped from V and 5 bases from J, the junction kept 4 bases outside the gene matches. This CDR3 has 15 amino acids. CDR3 protein: CASSSQRGGTGELFF. In DNA form, the CDR3 reads TGTGCCAGCAGCTCCCAGCGGGGGGGGACCGGGGAGCTGTTTTTT.

The chain combines TRBV11-2 with TRBJ1-1; maybe TRBD1 (5 bases). V shed 5 bases and J shed 5 bases, with 12 bases lying between them. The germline CDR1 and CDR2 sequences are SGHAT and FQNNGV. The CDR3 loop spans 13 amino acids. In DNA form, the CDR3 reads TGTGCCAGCAGCCGACAGAGGGGTACTGAAGCTTTCTTT. This codes for CASSRQRGTEAFF.

The rearrangement links TRBV28 to TRBJ2-3, with 8 bases fitting TRBD2. Germline assignment: CDR1 MDHEN and CDR2 SYDVKM. The CDR3 consists of 16 residues. The V gene end was trimmed by 6 bases and the J gene end by 4 bases; junction bases not matched to a gene: 12. In DNA, the CDR3 is TGTGCCAGCAGCCGGAGGGGACTAGATGGTGCAGATACGCAGTATTTT. This translates into CASSRRGLDGADTQYF. The complete variable domain, with remaining parts taken from reference TRBV28 and TRBJ2-3, reads DVKVTQSSRYLVKRTGEKVFLECVQDMDHENMFWYRQDPGLGLRLIYFSYDVKMKEKGDIPEGYSVSREKKERFSLILESASTNQTSMYLCASSRRGLDGADTQYFGPGTRLTVL.

The rearrangement uses TRBV2 and TRBJ2-1; the D gene is possibly TRBD2 (6 bases). The CDR3 consists of 13 residues. V shed 5 bases and J shed 6 bases, with 11 bases lying between them. Per the germline V gene, CDR1 is SNHLY and CDR2 is FYNNEI. The CDR3 sequence is CASSPDYPNEQFF. CDR3 coding DNA: TGTGCCAGCAGTCCGGACTATCCCAATGAGCAGTTCTTC.

CDR3 nucleotide sequence: TGTGCCAGCAGCCCGGGGACAGGCCAGGCTGAAGCTTTCTTT. It is translated as CASSPGTGQAEAFF. The chain has TRBV7-9 and TRBJ1-1; 8 nucleotides match TRBD1. CDR3 length: 14 residues. Germline-derived CDR1 and CDR2 are SEHNR and FQNEAQ (reference sequence). V shed 5 bases, J shed 6 bases, and the junction held 8 bases outside the gene matches.

This clone was detected once. CDR3 nucleotide sequence: TGCGCCAGCAGCTTGTGGGGGCTAGCGGGTAGCTACGAGCAGTACTTC. It yields the protein CASSLWGLAGSYEQYF. The gene calls are TRBV5-1 and TRBJ2-7; 8 bases are shared with TRBD2. Germline values: CDR1 SGHRS, CDR2 YFSETQ. The CDR3 contains 16 residues. J gave up 3 bases and V 1 base, and 9 bases lay outside the gene matches.

This clone was detected a few times. The chain combines TRBV24-1 with TRBJ2-3; 8 bases map to TRBD1. The CDR3 has 14 residues. After removal of 5 bases from V and 1 base from J, the junction contained 1 base not matched to a gene. Germline-derived CDR1 and CDR2 are KGHDR and SFDVKD. CDR3 coding DNA: TGTGCCACCAGTGTGGGACAGGGCACAGATACGCAGTATTTT. It encodes CATSVGQGTDTQYF.

V is TRBV30 and J is TRBJ2-6; 7 positions agree with TRBD2. CDR1 is GTSNPN, CDR2 SVGIG, per germline (reference sequence). V shed 2 bases, J shed 2 bases, and the junction held 6 bases outside the gene matches. This CDR3 has 16 amino acids. CDR3 region: CAWSLTGTTGANVLTF. CDR3 in DNA: TGTGCCTGGAGTCTGACCGGGACTACTGGGGCCAACGTCCTGACTTTC. The complete variable domain, with remaining parts taken from reference TRBV30 and TRBJ2-6, reads SQTIHQWPATLVQPVGSPLSLECTVEGTSNPNLYWYRQAAGRGLQLLFYSVGIGQISSEVPQNLSASRPQDRQFILSSKKLLLSDSGFYLCAWSLTGTTGANVLTFGAGSRLTVL.

The J gene is TRBJ2-3, the V gene TRBV5-1; D tentatively reads TRBD1 or TRBD2 (5 bases each). Looked up from germline, CDR1 is SGHRS and CDR2 is YFSETQ. This CDR3 spans 14 amino acids. The V and J ends lost 4 bases and 4 bases respectively, with 13 bases between them. CDR3 in amino acids: CASSTPGTPDTQYF. Written as DNA, the CDR3 is TGCGCCAGCAGCACCCCCGGGACCCCAGATACGCAGTATTTT.

V gene TRBV5-4 combines with J gene TRBJ2-7; D call uncertain. Germline V gene data show CDR1 as SGHNT and CDR2 as YYREEE (reference sequence). With 2 bases removed from V and 3 bases from J, the gap between germline ends came to 15 bases. The CDR3 length is 15 residues. The CDR3 spells CASSLYAGGSYEQYF. The CDR3 DNA sequence: TGTGCCAGCAGCTTATACGCAGGTGGAAGCTACGAGCAGTACTTC.

The sample holds one count of this clone. J is TRBJ1-1 and V is TRBV12-3 or TRBV12-4; D gene uncertain. This CDR3 comprises 13 residues. Trimming took 6 bases from V and 1 from J, leaving 9 bases between them. The CDR3: CASRPQWNTEAFF. CDR3 sequence (DNA): TGTGCCAGCAGGCCACAGTGGAACACTGAAGCTTTCTTT.

The V gene is TRBV21-1, the J gene TRBJ2-1; the listed D gene, TRBD1, was not tested against the DNA. TRBV21-1 is listed as a pseudogene. CDR3 length equals 16 residues. CDR3 nucleotides: TGTGCCAGCAGCAACCCGACAGGGAGGTCGTACAATGAGCAGTTCTTC. It codes for CASSNPTGRSYNEQFF.

The chain employs TRBV28 and TRBJ1-4; the match to TRBD1 covers 7 bases. Germline CDR1 reads MDHEN; CDR2 reads SYDVKM. This CDR3 comprises 14 residues. Trimming at V came to 2 bases and at J to 8 bases, leaving 5 bases not matched to a gene. CDR3 region: CASSLRGRREKLFF. In nucleotides, the CDR3 is TGTGCCAGCAGTTTAAGGGGGCGCAGGGAAAAACTGTTTTTT. Drawing the rest from reference TRBV28 and TRBJ1-4, the complete variable domain is DVKVTQSSRYLVKRTGEKVFLECVQDMDHENMFWYRQDPGLGLRLIYFSYDVKMKEKGDIPEGYSVSREKKERFSLILESASTNQTSMYLCASSLRGRREKLFFGSGTQLSVL.

This clone was counted once. The CDR3 DNA sequence: TGTGCCACCAGTGATTCGACGGGAACGGGGGAAAAACTGTTTTTT. Its protein is CATSDSTGTGEKLFF. The V call is TRBV24-1, the J call TRBJ1-4; D is unclear. The length of the CDR3 is 15 residues. From germline, CDR1 is KGHDR and CDR2 SFDVKD. The germline V and J ends were trimmed by 2 bases and 8 bases, with 14 bases remaining between them.

The chain recombines TRBV27 with TRBJ1-2, with D hard to call. CDR1 MNHEY and CDR2 SMNVEV come from the germline V gene (reference sequence). V was trimmed by 6 bases and J by 2 bases, leaving 13 bases between them. This CDR3 contains 14 residues. In DNA form, the CDR3 reads TGTGCCAGCAGAAGATTGGCGGTGAACTATGGCTACACCTTC. It encodes CASRRLAVNYGYTF.

This rearrangement joins TRBV20-1 to TRBJ2-3, with D uncertain. CDR1 is DFQATT and CDR2 is SNEGSKA in the germline V gene (reference sequence). Trimming left V 3 bases short and J 1 base short, with 8 bases between. CDR3 length equals 13 residues. CDR3 protein: CSASRQGTDTQYF. The CDR3 DNA sequence: TGCAGTGCTAGTAGGCAGGGCACAGATACGCAGTATTTT.

This clone was seen once. The rearrangement uses TRBV29-1 and TRBJ2-3; D is ambiguous. CDR1 and CDR2 (germline): SQVTM, ANQGSEA. The CDR3 contains 13 residues. The V and J ends lost 6 bases and 1 base respectively, with 11 bases between them. CDR3 sequence: CSVVRVGTDTQYF. In DNA form, the CDR3 reads TGCAGCGTAGTGCGTGTGGGCACAGATACGCAGTATTTT.

The V call is TRBV5-1, the J call TRBJ1-2; 7 bases line up with TRBD1. CDR1 is SGHRS, CDR2 YFSETQ, per germline. The CDR3 runs 13 residues. Trimming took 4 bases from V and 7 from J; bases not matched to a gene: 7. This CDR3 is CASSPTGIGGYTF. The CDR3 DNA sequence: TGCGCCAGCAGCCCGACAGGGATTGGTGGCTACACCTTC.

V is TRBV5-4 and J is TRBJ2-5, with D unresolved. This CDR3 region has 12 residues. V was trimmed by 3 bases and J by 5 bases, leaving 8 bases between them. Germline lookup yields CDR1 SGHNT and CDR2 YYREEE (reference sequence). This chain's CDR3 is CASSYILETQYF. CDR3 coding DNA: TGTGCCAGCAGCTATATACTGGAGACCCAGTACTTC. The full variable domain, rest sourced from reference TRBV5-4 and TRBJ2-5, is ETGVTQSPTHLIKTRGQQVTLRCSSQSGHNTVSWYQQALGQGPQFIFQYYREEENGRGNFPPRFSGLQFPNYSSELNVNALELDDSALYLCASSYILETQYFGPGTRLLVL.

The rearrangement uses TRBV6-6 and TRBJ2-7; maybe TRBD1 (6 bases). CDR3 size: 14 residues. Trimming shortened V by 0 bases and J by 3 bases, and 9 bases separated the two germline ends. Germline loops: CDR1 MNHNY, CDR2 SVGAGI (reference sequence). This CDR3 is CASSYSGDIYEQYF. The CDR3 DNA sequence: TGTGCCAGCAGTTACTCCGGGGACATCTACGAGCAGTACTTC.

This chain connects TRBV5-4 to TRBJ2-1, with 10 nucleotides matching TRBD1. This CDR3 has 15 residues. In germline, CDR1 is SGHNT, CDR2 YYREEE (reference sequence). CDR3 bases: TGTGCTACCTGGGGGACAGGGGAAGATCGCAATGAGCAGTTCTTC. This sequence encodes CATWGTGEDRNEQFF.

The chain carries TRBV9 and TRBJ1-2, with 7 bases identical to TRBD1. Germline-derived CDR1 and CDR2 are SGDLS and YYNGEE. With V trimmed by 3 bases and J by 4 bases, 18 bases remained unmatched. The CDR3 has 18 amino acids. CDR3 sequence (DNA): TGTGCCAGCAGCGCGGATCCCGGGACAGCCCTCCTCGGCTATGGCTACACCTTC. It yields the protein CASSADPGTALLGYGYTF. Using reference TRBV9 and TRBJ1-2 for the parts outside the CDR3, the full variable domain is DSGVTQTPKHLITATGQRVTLRCSPRSGDLSVYWYQQSLDQGLQFLIQYYNGEERAKGNILERFSAQQFPDLHSELNLSSLELGDSALYFCASSADPGTALLGYGYTFGSGTRLTVV.

The gene calls are TRBV9 and TRBJ1-1; no reliable D call. There are 15 residues in the CDR3. Trimming took off 3 bases at V and 0 bases at J, with 12 bases between the two ends. The germline V gene encodes CDR1 SGDLS and CDR2 YYNGEE. The CDR3 bases are TGTGCCAGCAGCGCCGATCAGGCGATGAACACTGAAGCTTTCTTT. Its translation: CASSADQAMNTEAFF.